Listed below are T cell receptor beta chains from one sample, sequenced in a study of CD8 T cell repertoires and HIV-1 epitope variants. The protocol was immunoSEQ multiplex PCR, while the TCRdb copy is restricted to in-frame clones and leaves out a portion. Of about 5,600 clones listed, roughly 66% are singletons. Their antigen targets remain unknown. Sample: cultured CD8+ T cells derived from PBMCs. Source of these receptors: a male donor with HIV. The CDR3 runs from the conserved cysteine through the conserved F or W. The order of the fields is V gene, J gene, CDR3 protein.

TRBV7-9	TRBJ1-5	CASSRGGDNQPQHF
TRBV6-1	TRBJ2-5	CASSLTTEAGETQYF
TRBV29-1	TRBJ2-2	CSVPLNSGELFF
TRBV7-2	TRBJ1-5	CASSTQGATGNQPQHF
TRBV27	TRBJ2-1	CASSRIAPQEQFF
TRBV11-2	TRBJ2-7	CASSLEIQYEQYF
TRBV7-9	TRBJ2-1	CASSLGGHRNEQFF
TRBV5-4	TRBJ1-2	CASSQTGQGRGYTF
TRBV28	TRBJ1-1	CASSTGGTEAFF
TRBV2	TRBJ2-6	CASSDGTTSGANVLTF
TRBV7-2	TRBJ2-7	CASSLDGGASYEQYF
TRBV13	TRBJ2-7	CASSAWGHEQYF
TRBV27	TRBJ1-4	CASSFGGLFF
TRBV5-6	TRBJ2-7	CASSWSENMVYEQYF
TRBV13	TRBJ1-1	CASSPDLNTEAFF
TRBV7-2	TRBJ2-6	CASSQGRRTGGFTF
TRBV15	TRBJ2-5	CATSEFAPGTGGTQYF
TRBV4-3	TRBJ1-2	CASSQGLGTSYGYTF
TRBV27	TRBJ2-7	CASSGTGYEQYF
TRBV2	TRBJ2-1	CASSEPKDRVVGNEQFF
TRBV6-5	TRBJ2-7	CASRPPISYEQYF
TRBV2	TRBJ2-3	CARGGLAGTDTQYF
TRBV5-4	TRBJ2-2	CASSLFPSSPGELFF
TRBV23-1	TRBJ2-1	CASSQSSRQPYNEQFF
TRBV11-1	TRBJ2-7	CASSLGRGTGPTEQYF
TRBV5-1	TRBJ2-7	CASSLEVVSSYEQYF
TRBV29-1	TRBJ1-2	CSVFIGGGYTF
TRBV19	TRBJ1-5	CASSVGEWGNQPQHF
TRBV28	TRBJ2-5	CASSSAGIDQETQYF
TRBV28	TRBJ2-7	CASSPRDTLNEQYF
TRBV7-6	TRBJ2-1	CASSLESGYEQFF
TRBV6-4	TRBJ2-1	CASSDAPGTSGRGAHEQFF
TRBV4-3	TRBJ2-1	CASSQDPAGASNEQFF